What follows are 21 T cell receptor beta chains derived from one specimen sequenced in a study of CD8+ T cells in alopecia areata. cDNA prepared by RNA extraction and subsequent reverse transcription served as the template for sequencing. Only in-frame clones appear in the TCRdb table, and some are missing; sequencing was by immunoSEQ multiplex PCR. The top ten clones hold approximately 2% of a sample with approximately 280,000 clones, 58% of them seen once. Described treatment: oral pan-JAK inhibitor, 5-10 mg twice daily. This sample comprised CD4+ T cells sorted from blood, obtained at week 24, from a patient treated with tofacitinib. The receptor set was obtained from a human donor with alopecia areata.

This clone showed up just a few times. The rearrangement uses TRBV6-6 and TRBJ1-1; possible D gene TRBD1, 5 bases. V was trimmed by 8 bases and J by 2 bases, leaving 9 bases between them. The CDR3 loop spans 12 amino acids. CDR1 is MNHNY and CDR2 is SVGAGI in the germline V gene (reference sequence). CDR3 loop: CASGTVNTEAFF. Here the CDR3 DNA reads TGTGCCAGCGGGACGGTCAACACTGAAGCTTTCTTT.

The chain carries TRBV18 and TRBJ1-5, with a possible D match to TRBD1 (6 bases). The CDR3 contains 14 residues. Germline CDR1 KGHSH, CDR2 LQKENI. V was pared by 3 bases and J by 4 bases, with 10 bases between. CDR3 residues: CASSPLDRNQPQHF. The CDR3 nucleotides are TGTGCCAGCTCACCCTTAGACAGGAATCAGCCCCAGCATTTT.

This sequence joins TRBV6-1 and TRBJ2-1, with TRBD2 matching over 10 bases. Germline lookup yields CDR1 MNHNS and CDR2 SASEGT. The junction had 5 bases not matched to a gene; V was cut back by 3 bases and J by 0 bases. CDR3 length: 17 amino acids. The CDR3 region is CASSDLSSGSSYNEQFF. CDR3 coding DNA: TGTGCCAGCAGTGACCTCTCTAGCGGGAGCTCCTACAATGAGCAGTTCTTC.

V usage is TRBV7-2 and J usage is TRBJ1-2, with 8 bases that match TRBD1. The CDR3 totals 14 residues. Germline values: CDR1 SGHTA, CDR2 FQGNSA. After removal of 6 bases from V and 7 bases from J, the junction contained 10 bases not matched to a gene. CDR3 sequence (DNA): TGTGCCAGCAGTTCCTTGACAGGGGTGGCTGGCTACACCTTC. Translation: CASSSLTGVAGYTF. The entire variable domain, with the rest obtained from reference TRBV7-2 and TRBJ1-2, is as follows: GAGVSQSPSNKVTEKGKDVELRCDPISGHTALYWYRQSLGQGLEFLIYFQGNSAPDKSGLPSDRFSAERTGGSVSTLTIQRTQQEDSAVYLCASSSLTGVAGYTFGSGTRLTVV.

The chain has TRBV28 and TRBJ2-7, with 7 bases matching TRBD1. CDR3 length equals 13 residues. Germline CDR1 and CDR2: MDHEN and SYDVKM. V shed 6 bases, J shed 9 bases, and the junction held 11 bases outside the gene matches. CDR3 amino acids: CASSVGQATWQYF. The CDR3 region has the DNA TGTGCCAGCAGCGTTGGACAGGCTACATGGCAGTACTTC.

This clone was counted between two and nine times. The chain couples TRBV14 to TRBJ2-3; D not certain. V was shortened by 4 bases and J by 2 bases, with 7 bases between the two germline ends. The CDR3 runs to 13 residues. Germline CDR1 reads SGHDN; CDR2 reads FVKESK. Written as DNA, the CDR3 is TGTGCCAGCAGCCTACTTTCCACAGATACGCAGTATTTT. Protein sequence: CASSLLSTDTQYF.

This rearrangement joins TRBV5-4 to TRBJ1-6, with D possibly matching TRBD1 (5 bases). Germline V CDR1 and CDR2: SGHNT, YYREEE (reference sequence). The CDR3 loop spans 14 amino acids. V lost 3 bases and J 10 bases, leaving 14 bases between the germline ends. CDR3 nucleotides: TGTGCCAGCAGCTCCCCCCAGGGAGGATCACCCCTCCACTTT. Translation: CASSSPQGGSPLHF.

J is TRBJ1-1 and V is TRBV30; D perhaps matches TRBD1 (6 bases). Germline lookup yields CDR1 GTSNPN and CDR2 SVGIG (reference sequence). Trimming took 2 bases from V and 11 from J, leaving 15 bases between them. The CDR3 is 12 amino acids. As DNA, the CDR3 is TGTGCCTGGAGTCTGCAGGGGTTGCGGGCTTTCTTT. Translation: CAWSLQGLRAFF. The complete variable domain, with remaining parts taken from reference TRBV30 and TRBJ1-1, reads SQTIHQWPATLVQPVGSPLSLECTVEGTSNPNLYWYRQAAGRGLQLLFYSVGIGQISSEVPQNLSASRPQDRQFILSSKKLLLSDSGFYLCAWSLQGLRAFFGQGTRLTVV.

The chain recombines TRBV27 with TRBJ1-2; D gene uncertain. Trimming left V 3 bases short and J 7 bases short, with 15 bases between. CDR1 is MNHEY, CDR2 SMNVEV, per germline (reference sequence). CDR3 length: 14 amino acids. DNA for the CDR3: TGTGCCAGCAGTTTCAGGCGGCTGGTGGGTGGCTACACCTTC. Amino acids: CASSFRRLVGGYTF.

This sequence joins TRBV6-5 and TRBJ2-7; D remains unclear. The CDR3 extends over 14 amino acids. Germline lookup yields CDR1 MNHEY and CDR2 SVGAGI. V shed 2 bases and J shed 3 bases, with 11 bases lying between them. This chain's CDR3 is CASSYNIGSYEQYF. In DNA, the CDR3 is TGTGCCAGCAGTTACAACATTGGCAGCTACGAGCAGTACTTC.

CDR3 protein: CASTTTGVGGYTF. The CDR3 DNA sequence: TGTGCCAGCACCACGACAGGGGTTGGTGGCTACACCTTC. The J gene is TRBJ1-2, the V gene TRBV25-1; 8 nucleotides agree with TRBD1. With 7 bases clipped from V and 7 bases from J, the junction kept 8 bases outside the gene matches. This CDR3 is built from 13 residues. Looked up from germline, CDR1 is MGHDK and CDR2 is SYGVNS.

This rearrangement joins TRBV5-4 to TRBJ2-6; a weak D match, TRBD1 (6 bases). Germline V gene data show CDR1 as SGHNT and CDR2 as YYREEE (reference sequence). There are 15 residues in the CDR3. With 7 bases removed from V and 6 bases from J, the gap between germline ends came to 17 bases. The CDR3 DNA reads as TGTGCCAGCCAAAGGACAGCTGGTGCGGCCAACGTCCTGACTTTC. Amino acids: CASQRTAGAANVLTF.

V and J are TRBV29-1 and TRBJ2-5, with 7 bases matching TRBD2. V dropped 3 bases and J dropped 5; count of bases not matched to a gene: 3. The CDR3 contains 12 residues. Germline V gene lookup returns CDR1 SQVTM and CDR2 ANQGSEA. The CDR3 sequence: CSVEFSGETQYF. CDR3 DNA sequence: TGCAGCGTTGAGTTTAGCGGGGAGACCCAGTACTTC.

This clone was seen only a few times. This chain joins TRBV9 and TRBJ2-2; the D gene could be TRBD1 or TRBD2 (5 bases each). Germline V gene data show CDR1 as SGDLS and CDR2 as YYNGEE. CDR3 length: 16 amino acids. V gave up 6 bases and J gave up 2 bases, with 17 bases separating them. CDR3 nucleotides: TGTGCCAGCACTCCCGAGGGGACCCTAAACACCGGGGAGCTGTTTTTT. Translating gives CASTPEGTLNTGELFF.

This clone was seen a few times. The J gene is TRBJ2-5, the V gene TRBV28; no firm D call. The CDR3 covers 10 residues. The germline V gene encodes CDR1 MDHEN and CDR2 SYDVKM. Trimming took 7 bases from V and 3 from J, leaving 3 bases between them. In DNA form, the CDR3 reads TGTGCCAGCATGGAAGAGACCCAGTACTTC. It specifies CASMEETQYF.

This clone was seen a few times. The chain couples TRBV29-1 to TRBJ2-7, with TRBD1 matching 8 bases. The CDR3 consists of 14 residues. J was trimmed by 5 bases and V by 6 bases; bases with no gene match: 12. Per germline, CDR1 SQVTM and CDR2 ANQGSEA. CDR3 in amino acids: CSVCPGGLNDEQYF. The DNA of the CDR3 is TGCAGCGTGTGCCCAGGGGGCCTGAACGACGAGCAGTACTTC.

This clone occurred a few times. The CDR3 sequence is CASSPGLTQETQYF. CDR3 nucleotides: TGTGCCAGCAGCCCGGGACTGACCCAAGAGACCCAGTACTTC. The chain is built from TRBV11-2 and TRBJ2-5; the D gene is possibly TRBD2 (6 bases). Trimming shortened V by 5 bases and J by 1 base, and 11 bases separated the two germline ends. Per the germline V gene, CDR1 is SGHAT and CDR2 is FQNNGV. CDR3 length equals 14 residues.

This clone was seen only once. V is TRBV2 and J is TRBJ2-4, with D perhaps TRBD1 or TRBD2 (6 bases each). There are 17 residues in the CDR3. Germline-derived CDR1 and CDR2 are SNHLY and FYNNEI. Trimming stripped 3 bases from V and 4 bases from J, with 19 bases between. CDR3 in DNA: TGTGCCAGCAGTGACCCTGCGGGACAACTCCTGAAAAACATTCAGTACTTC. Translated: CASSDPAGQLLKNIQYF.

The chain couples TRBV30 to TRBJ1-1; D unresolved. The germline V gene encodes CDR1 GTSNPN and CDR2 SVGIG (reference sequence). There are 12 residues in the CDR3. V lost 2 bases and J 8 bases, leaving 12 bases between the germline ends. Here the CDR3 reads CAWSPPPREAFF. The DNA of the CDR3 is TGTGCCTGGAGTCCTCCCCCCCGGGAAGCTTTCTTT.

Only a few counts were recorded for this clone. This rearrangement joins TRBV5-1 to TRBJ2-5; D perhaps matches TRBD1 (5 bases). CDR1 is SGHRS, CDR2 YFSETQ, per germline. Trimming took off 3 bases at V and 2 bases at J, with 11 bases between the two ends. CDR3 size: 14 residues. The CDR3 DNA is TGCGCCAGCAGCTCGCGGACAAGTCAAGAGACCCAGTACTTC. As protein: CASSSRTSQETQYF.

This chain uses TRBV15 with TRBJ2-5; D not resolved. Germline V CDR1 and CDR2: LNHNV, YYDKDF (reference sequence). There are 16 residues in the CDR3. V lost 1 base and J 1 base, leaving 13 bases between the germline ends. CDR3 loop: CATSRASSGSQETQYF. DNA of the CDR3: TGTGCCACCAGCAGAGCTAGTTCCGGCAGCCAAGAGACCCAGTACTTC.